The subject of this entry is one T cell receptor (beta chain). The repertoire was sequenced with immunoSEQ multiplex PCR; TCRdb's copy has only in-frame clones and lacks some. The sample lists 20,000 to 25,000 clones, around 75% occurring once. This specimen belongs to a study of immune evolution from preneoplasia to lung adenocarcinoma. The V gene's germline CDR1 is SGHDN and CDR2 FVKESK. The V gene end was trimmed by 0 bases and the J gene end by 9 bases; junction bases not matched to a gene: 14. There are 17 residues in the CDR3. The sample was FFPE invasive lung adenocarcinoma tissue. This receptor was taken from a person aged 55-75 years with lung adenocarcinoma. The chain employs TRBV14 and TRBJ2-1, with 7 bases identical to TRBD2. CDR3 sequence (DNA): TGTGCCAGCAGCCAAGATAGGCTAGCGGAGGGGCTGGTTGAGCAGTTCTTC. This sequence encodes CASSQDRLAEGLVEQFF.